One and the same sample provided the 8 T cell receptor beta chains below, sequenced in a study of PD-1 blockade in classical Hodgkin lymphoma. In every patient, relapse followed autologous stem cell transplantation, while exposure to brentuximab vedotin differed. Clones were sequenced by immunoSEQ multiplex PCR, and TCRdb holds only the in-frame ones, with some missing. This table holds over 85,000 clones, roughly four fifths found once. The starting material was peripheral blood mononuclear cells (PBMCs), obtained before the second cycle of nivolumab. These receptors came from a human donor with classical Hodgkin lymphoma.

J is TRBJ2-2 and V is TRBV7-2; D may be TRBD1 (6 bases). Trimming cost V 6 bases and J 7 bases, with 18 bases left between them. The CDR3 extends over 15 amino acids. Per germline, CDR1 SGHTA and CDR2 FQGNSA. The DNA for the CDR3 is TGTGCCAGCAGTAACTTAGGGGGAGTGATCGGGGAGCTGTTTTTT. This codes for CASSNLGGVIGELFF.

The V gene is TRBV11-2, the J gene TRBJ2-3; D is uncertain. V dropped 11 bases and J dropped 0 bases, with 12 bases sitting between them. CDR3 length equals 13 residues. Looked up from germline, CDR1 is SGHAT and CDR2 is FQNNGV. As DNA, the CDR3 is TGTGCCGTGGCGGACCCTAGCACAGATACGCAGTATTTT. Its protein is CAVADPSTDTQYF.

The chain has TRBV4-1 and TRBJ1-2, with a possible D match to TRBD1 (5 bases). Trimming took off 4 bases at V and 3 bases at J, with 18 bases between the two ends. CDR1 MGHRA and CDR2 YSYEKL come from the germline V gene. This CDR3 comprises 16 residues. As DNA, the CDR3 is TGCGCCAGCAGCCCCCCTGCGTTGGGCAGGGACTATGGCTACACCTTC. Encoded protein: CASSPPALGRDYGYTF.

The gene calls are TRBV6-1 and TRBJ1-1; D is unclear. The CDR3 extends over 14 amino acids. Trimming removed 2 bases from V and 4 bases from J, with 11 bases in between. Germline CDR1 is MNHNS and CDR2 is SASEGT. CDR3 amino acids: CASSESTRSTEAFF. CDR3 DNA sequence: TGTGCCAGCAGTGAATCCACCCGGAGCACTGAAGCTTTCTTT.

This chain uses TRBV4-1 with TRBJ2-7; 8 nucleotides agree with TRBD2. Trimming took 2 bases from V and 6 from J; bases not matched to a gene: 9. Looked up from germline, CDR1 is MGHRA and CDR2 is YSYEKL. The CDR3 has 15 residues. The CDR3 coding sequence is TGCGCCAGCAGCCAATGGCGGGAGGCCTCCACCGAGCAGTACTTC. Amino acids: CASSQWREASTEQYF.

This clone has only a few counts. Written as DNA, the CDR3 is TGCAGCGTTGCCTCAGAGCCCTACGAGCAGTACTTC. Its protein product is CSVASEPYEQYF. This rearrangement joins TRBV29-1 to TRBJ2-7; no clear D gene. The CDR3 consists of 12 residues. Germline values: CDR1 SQVTM, CDR2 ANQGSEA. V was cut by 4 bases and J by 2 bases, with 9 bases left in between.

The chain uses TRBV4-2 and TRBJ2-1, with 11 bases identical to TRBD2. Germline-derived CDR1 and CDR2 are LGHNA and YNFKEQ. With 1 base clipped from V and 4 bases from J, the junction kept 9 bases outside the gene matches. The CDR3 loop spans 18 amino acids. The CDR3 sequence: CASSQAGLAGGPYNEQFF. CDR3 in DNA: TGTGCCAGCAGCCAAGCTGGGCTAGCGGGAGGACCTTACAATGAGCAGTTCTTC.

The chain has TRBV5-1 and TRBJ1-1, with D possibly TRBD1 on 6 matching bases. With 5 bases removed from V and 6 bases from J, the gap between germline ends came to 14 bases. This CDR3 region has 13 residues. Germline CDR1 SGHRS, CDR2 YFSETQ. The DNA for the CDR3 is TGCGCCAGCAGGGCACAGGGTTACGCTGAAGCTTTCTTT. Protein: CASRAQGYAEAFF.